There are a few counts of the clone carrying this TCR beta chain. Its antigen is as yet unknown. Trimming removed 5 bases at V and 5 bases at J, with 12 bases between. The CDR3 consists of 13 residues. Germline V gene lookup returns CDR1 LNHDA and CDR2 SQIVND (reference sequence). This specimen comes from a study of cytomegalovirus exposure and HLA in healthy donors. Whole-study results and caveats: Equally common other TCR beta chains were less clonally expanded than HLA-associated ones, a later analysis found. The authors reported that TCR beta sequences could predict HLA-A and HLA-B alleles. These predictions were accurate for most subjects in the first cohort.

Vbeta (60) and Jbeta (13) primers were used in the PCR. Repertoires were generated with immunoSEQ multiplex PCR, while TCRdb's copy carries only in-frame clones and drops some. Of fewer than 60,000 clones detected, approximately 52% appear once; the ten largest clones hold 12%. The receptor was isolated from a human donor in good health. The material sequenced was PBMCs. The V gene is TRBV19, the J gene TRBJ1-1; D gene ambiguous. CDR3 residues: CASSWAGITEAFF. The CDR3 region has the DNA TGTGCCAGTAGTTGGGCGGGGATTACTGAAGCTTTCTTT.